This T cell receptor beta chain is drawn from a study of technical replicates of blood from several donors. Germline CDR1 and CDR2: SGDLS and YYNGEE. V was clipped by 0 bases and J by 6 bases; unmatched bases: 9. The CDR3 has 16 amino acids. Profiled with immunoSEQ multiplex PCR; TCRdb holds only in-frame clones, not every one. Of more than 75,000 clones listed, about 96% were seen once; the top ten hold about 0.34%. The sequence came from a human donor in good health. Sequenced: T cells isolated from PBMCs. V and J are TRBV9 and TRBJ2-1, with TRBD2 matching 7 bases. The CDR3 coding sequence is TGTGCCAGCAGCGTAGGTGGCGGGAGAGTCATCAATGAGCAGTTCTTC. Protein: CASSVGGGRVINEQFF. Combining the CDR3 with reference TRBV9 and TRBJ2-1 gives the whole variable domain DSGVTQTPKHLITATGQRVTLRCSPRSGDLSVYWYQQSLDQGLQFLIQYYNGEERAKGNILERFSAQQFPDLHSELNLSSLELGDSALYFCASSVGGGRVINEQFFGPGTRLTVL.